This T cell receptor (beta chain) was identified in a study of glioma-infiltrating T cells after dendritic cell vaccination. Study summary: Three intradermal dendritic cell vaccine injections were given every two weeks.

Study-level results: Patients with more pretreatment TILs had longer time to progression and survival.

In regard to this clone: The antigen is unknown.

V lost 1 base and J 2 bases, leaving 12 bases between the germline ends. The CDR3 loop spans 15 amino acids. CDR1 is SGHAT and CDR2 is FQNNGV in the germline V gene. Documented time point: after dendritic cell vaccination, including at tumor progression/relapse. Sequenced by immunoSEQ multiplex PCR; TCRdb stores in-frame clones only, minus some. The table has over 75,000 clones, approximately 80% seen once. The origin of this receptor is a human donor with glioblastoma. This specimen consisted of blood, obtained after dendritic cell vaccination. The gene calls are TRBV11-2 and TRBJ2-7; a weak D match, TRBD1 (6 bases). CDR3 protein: CASSLAPDRTYEQYF. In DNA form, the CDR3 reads TGTGCCAGCAGCTTAGCTCCCGACAGGACCTACGAGCAGTACTTC.